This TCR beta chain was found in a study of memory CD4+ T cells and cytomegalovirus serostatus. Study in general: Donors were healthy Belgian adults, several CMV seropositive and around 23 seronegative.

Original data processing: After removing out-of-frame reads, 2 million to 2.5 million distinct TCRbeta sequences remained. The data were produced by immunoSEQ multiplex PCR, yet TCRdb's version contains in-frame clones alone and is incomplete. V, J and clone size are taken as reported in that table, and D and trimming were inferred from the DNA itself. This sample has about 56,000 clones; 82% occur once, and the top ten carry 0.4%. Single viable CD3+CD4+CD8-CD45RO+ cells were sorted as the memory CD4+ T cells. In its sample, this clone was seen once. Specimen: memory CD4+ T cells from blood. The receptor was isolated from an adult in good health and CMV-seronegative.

CDR3: CASSETGMGYQETQYF. The CDR3 region has the DNA TGTGCCAGCAGTGAGACAGGGATGGGGTACCAAGAGACCCAGTACTTC. The V and J genes are TRBV6-1 and TRBJ2-5; 7 positions agree with TRBD1. Trimming cost V 3 bases and J 0 bases; bases outside gene matches: 7. Germline-derived CDR1 and CDR2 are MNHNS and SASEGT. CDR3 size: 16 residues.